These T cell receptor beta chains were read from a single sample in a study of shared clonotypes between healthy human individuals. Data came from immunoSEQ multiplex PCR; TCRdb stores just in-frame clones and leaves some out. The sample yields about 680,000 clones, about 91% seen once. Sequencing used naive CD8+ T cells sorted from blood. These receptors were obtained from a man between 25 and 39 years old in good health. The CDR3 runs from the conserved cysteine through the conserved F or W. D genes are given only for firm matches. Size is omitted from some rows. Given values are once, few, many or a class for expanded clones.

clone size: -; V gene: TRBV6-4; D gene: TRBD1; J gene: TRBJ2-1; CDR3 DNA: TGTGCCAGCAGTTCCCCCGGACAGGGGCAACGAAGCTCCTACAATGAGCAGTTCTTC; CDR3 protein: CASSSPGQGQRSSYNEQFF
clone size: -; V gene: TRBV7-9; D gene: TRBD2; J gene: TRBJ2-5; CDR3 DNA: TGTGCCAGCAGCGGAGCCGGGACTAACCAAGAGACCCAGTACTTC; CDR3 protein: CASSGAGTNQETQYF
clone size: -; V gene: TRBV5-5; D gene: TRBD1; J gene: TRBJ1-1; CDR3 DNA: TGTGCCAGCAGCCATCCGGGACAGGTAAAACCTAACACTGAAGCTTTCTTT; CDR3 protein: CASSHPGQVKPNTEAFF
clone size: -; V gene: TRBV7-2; D gene: -; J gene: TRBJ2-3; CDR3 DNA: TGTGCCAGCAGCTTAGTCGGTAGTTTAGATACGCAGTATTTT; CDR3 protein: CASSLVGSLDTQYF
clone size: -; V gene: TRBV28; D gene: -; J gene: TRBJ1-4; CDR3 DNA: TGTGCCAGCAGCGCATCGGGGACTGCAACTAATGAAAAACTGTTTTTT; CDR3 protein: CASSASGTATNEKLFF
clone size: -; V gene: TRBV6-1; D gene: -; J gene: TRBJ2-5; CDR3 DNA: TGTGCCAGCCTACACAGGGAGACCCAGTACTTC; CDR3 protein: CASLHRETQYF
clone size: -; V gene: TRBV27; D gene: -; J gene: TRBJ2-1; CDR3 DNA: TGTGCCAGCAGTTTAGGTCCTTACAGCTACAATGAGCAGTTCTTC; CDR3 protein: CASSLGPYSYNEQFF
clone size: -; V gene: TRBV2; D gene: TRBD1; J gene: TRBJ2-5; CDR3 DNA: TGTGCCAGCAGCCATGACAGGGGGAGATACCAAGAGACCCAGTACTTC; CDR3 protein: CASSHDRGRYQETQYF
clone size: -; V gene: TRBV4-1; D gene: -; J gene: TRBJ2-1; CDR3 DNA: TGCGCCAGCAGCCAAGATAACGGCGCTGGGTACAATGAGCAGTTCTTC; CDR3 protein: CASSQDNGAGYNEQFF
clone size: -; V gene: TRBV7-9; D gene: -; J gene: TRBJ2-7; CDR3 DNA: TGTGCCAGCAGCCCTCGCGTGGGGGACCCCTACGAGCAGTACTTC; CDR3 protein: CASSPRVGDPYEQYF
clone size: once; V gene: TRBV29-1; D gene: TRBD1; J gene: TRBJ1-2; CDR3 DNA: TGCAGCGTAGAAGACAGGGAGGACTATGGCTACACCTTC; CDR3 protein: CSVEDREDYGYTF
clone size: -; V gene: TRBV29-1; D gene: -; J gene: TRBJ2-1; CDR3 DNA: TGCAGCGTTGATGATGGGGTTGAATACAATGAGCAGTTCTTC; CDR3 protein: CSVDDGVEYNEQFF
clone size: -; V gene: TRBV4-1; D gene: -; J gene: TRBJ2-3; CDR3 DNA: TGCGCCAGCGAGGGGCGAGCAGATACGCAGTATTTT; CDR3 protein: CASEGRADTQYF
clone size: -; V gene: TRBV5-4; D gene: -; J gene: TRBJ2-5; CDR3 DNA: TGTGCCAGCAGCACCGACAGTGACCAAGAGACCCAGTACTTC; CDR3 protein: CASSTDSDQETQYF
clone size: -; V gene: TRBV6-9; D gene: -; J gene: TRBJ2-7; CDR3 DNA: TGTGCCAGCAGTTATGCCCCACGGGAGCAGTACTTC; CDR3 protein: CASSYAPREQYF
clone size: -; V gene: TRBV11-1; D gene: -; J gene: TRBJ2-1; CDR3 DNA: TGTGCCAGCAGCCGACTAGTCCGGATCGATGAGCAGTTCTTC; CDR3 protein: CASSRLVRIDEQFF
clone size: -; V gene: TRBV5-1; D gene: TRBD2; J gene: TRBJ2-7; CDR3 DNA: TGCGCCAGCAGCTTGGTACTAGCGGGCTCCTACGAGCAGTACTTC; CDR3 protein: CASSLVLAGSYEQYF
clone size: -; V gene: TRBV19; D gene: TRBD2; J gene: TRBJ2-3; CDR3 DNA: TGTGCCAGTAGTATGGGACTAGCAGCAAGCACAGATACGCAGTATTTT; CDR3 protein: CASSMGLAASTDTQYF
clone size: -; V gene: TRBV4-1; D gene: TRBD2; J gene: TRBJ2-5; CDR3 DNA: TGCGCCAGCAGCCAATCGATCAGGGAGGGAGCCCAAGAGACCCAGTACTTC; CDR3 protein: CASSQSIREGAQETQYF
clone size: -; V gene: TRBV15; D gene: -; J gene: TRBJ1-2; CDR3 DNA: TGTGCCACCAGCTTGGACAGACGAGATGGCTACACCTTC; CDR3 protein: CATSLDRRDGYTF
clone size: -; V gene: TRBV27; D gene: TRBD2; J gene: TRBJ2-7; CDR3 DNA: TGTGCCAGCAGTCCCGGACTAGCGGGAGGAAGCGAGCAGTACTTC; CDR3 protein: CASSPGLAGGSEQYF
clone size: -; V gene: TRBV27; D gene: -; J gene: TRBJ2-7; CDR3 DNA: TGTGCCAGCAGCCCCGGATCTACCTACGAGCAGTACTTC; CDR3 protein: CASSPGSTYEQYF
clone size: -; V gene: TRBV9; D gene: -; J gene: TRBJ1-1; CDR3 DNA: TGTGCCAGCAGCCCTTTTAAGAACACTGAAGCTTTCTTT; CDR3 protein: CASSPFKNTEAFF
clone size: -; V gene: TRBV11-2; D gene: -; J gene: TRBJ2-1; CDR3 DNA: TGTGCCAGCAGCTTAGAACAGGTAATCTACAATGAGCAGTTCTTC; CDR3 protein: CASSLEQVIYNEQFF
clone size: -; V gene: TRBV21-1; D gene: -; J gene: TRBJ2-2; CDR3 DNA: TGTGCCAGCAGCAAAGCCGTGACTAGCGGGAGTACGGTCACCGGCGGGGAGCTGTTTTTT; CDR3 protein: CASSKAVTSGSTVTGGELFF
clone size: -; V gene: TRBV5-1; D gene: TRBD1; J gene: TRBJ2-5; CDR3 DNA: TGCGCCAGCAGCTTGGGGCGGACAGGGGGCGGTGAGACCCAGTACTTC; CDR3 protein: CASSLGRTGGGETQYF
clone size: -; V gene: TRBV19; D gene: -; J gene: TRBJ2-7; CDR3 DNA: TGTGCCAGTAGTTATGGGGGAGCGAGCTCCTACGAGCAGTACTTC; CDR3 protein: CASSYGGASSYEQYF
clone size: -; V gene: TRBV19; D gene: TRBD2; J gene: TRBJ2-7; CDR3 DNA: TGTGCCAGTAGCCTCCGGGACTACTCCTACGAGCAGTACTTC; CDR3 protein: CASSLRDYSYEQYF
clone size: -; V gene: TRBV18; D gene: TRBD2; J gene: TRBJ2-7; CDR3 DNA: TGTGCCAGCTCACCTGGGGTACTAGCGGGAGGACTATCCTACGAGCAATACTTC; CDR3 protein: CASSPGVLAGGLSYEQYF
clone size: -; V gene: TRBV5-6; D gene: -; J gene: TRBJ1-5; CDR3 DNA: TGTGCCAGCAGCTTGGCTCAACGCAATCAGCCCCAGCATTTT; CDR3 protein: CASSLAQRNQPQHF
clone size: -; V gene: TRBV27; D gene: TRBD2; J gene: TRBJ2-5; CDR3 DNA: TGTGCCAGCAGTTTCCTCGGGGGGGAAGAGACCCAGTACTTC; CDR3 protein: CASSFLGGEETQYF
clone size: -; V gene: TRBV27; D gene: -; J gene: TRBJ2-7; CDR3 DNA: TGTGCCAGCAGTTTCTCGGCCGGGACCATAAACTACGAGCAGTACTTC; CDR3 protein: CASSFSAGTINYEQYF
clone size: few; V gene: TRBV27; D gene: -; J gene: TRBJ1-2; CDR3 DNA: TGTGCCAGCAGCAGGGGAGAAGGCTACACCTTC; CDR3 protein: CASSRGEGYTF
clone size: -; V gene: TRBV28; D gene: -; J gene: TRBJ2-5; CDR3 DNA: TGTGCCAGCAGTCGTGGGGGGGCGCGAGAGACCCAGTACTTC; CDR3 protein: CASSRGGARETQYF
clone size: -; V gene: TRBV7-9; D gene: -; J gene: TRBJ2-7; CDR3 DNA: TGTGCCAGCAGCCCTCGCACGGGGGATATTTACGAGCAGTACTTC; CDR3 protein: CASSPRTGDIYEQYF